This T cell receptor beta chain stems from a study of T cell clusters in autoimmune cytopenias. Whole-study context: The median distinct TRB clonotype count was a few thousand per sample, from a median 51,575 reads.

CDR3 length equals 12 residues. Germline V gene sequence: CDR1 MNHEY, CDR2 SVGAGI. Study-wide points: Comparing secondary cytopenia with chronic lymphocytic leukemia showed no cluster-lack signature, apparently masked by lymphoma repertoire. Primary autoimmune cytopenia patients seemingly lacked the physiological T cell clusters found in healthy donors. TRB repertoire shifts in secondary cytopenia and chronic lymphocytic leukemia mostly reflected lymphoma, not autoimmunity.

TRB amplification used around 270 ng of peripheral blood genomic DNA. One tube held mixed TRB-A and TRB-B primer pools for touch-down PCR. Following a re-call of the multiplex PCR reads, TCRdb has one entry per CDR3 protein and lacks DNA. The table for this sample gives 7,000 to 10,000 distinct CDR3 sequences. Considering frequency, this clonotype is medium-sized. The antigen is unknown. This sequence originates from a human donor with an autoimmune cytopenia or autoimmune hepatitis (not recorded which). This chain connects TRBV6-5 to TRBJ2-3. Sample: peripheral blood. Here the CDR3 reads CASSYGTDTQYF.